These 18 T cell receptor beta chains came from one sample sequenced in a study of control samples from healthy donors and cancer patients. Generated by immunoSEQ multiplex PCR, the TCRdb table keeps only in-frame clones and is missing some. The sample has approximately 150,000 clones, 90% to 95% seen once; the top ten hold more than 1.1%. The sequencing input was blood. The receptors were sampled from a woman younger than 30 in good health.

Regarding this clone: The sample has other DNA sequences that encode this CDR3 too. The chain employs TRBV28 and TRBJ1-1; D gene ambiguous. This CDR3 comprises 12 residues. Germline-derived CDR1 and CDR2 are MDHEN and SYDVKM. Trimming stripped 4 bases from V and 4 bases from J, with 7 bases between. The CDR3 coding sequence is TGTGCCAGCAGTTCCCGGGGCACTGAAGCTTTCTTT. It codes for CASSSRGTEAFF.

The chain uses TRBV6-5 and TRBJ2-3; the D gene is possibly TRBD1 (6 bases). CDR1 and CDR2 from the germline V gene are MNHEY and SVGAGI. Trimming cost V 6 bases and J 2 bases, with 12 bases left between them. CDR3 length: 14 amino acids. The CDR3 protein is CASSIRQDTDTQYF. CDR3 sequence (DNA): TGTGCCAGCAGCATAAGACAGGACACAGATACGCAGTATTTT.

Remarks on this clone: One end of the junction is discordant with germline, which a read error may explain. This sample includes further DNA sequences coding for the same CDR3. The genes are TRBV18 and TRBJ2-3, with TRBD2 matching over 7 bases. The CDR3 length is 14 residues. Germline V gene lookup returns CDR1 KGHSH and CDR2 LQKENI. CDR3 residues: CASSPPLATDTQYF. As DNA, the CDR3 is TGTGCTAGCTCACCTCCACTAGCGACAGATACGCAGTATTTT.

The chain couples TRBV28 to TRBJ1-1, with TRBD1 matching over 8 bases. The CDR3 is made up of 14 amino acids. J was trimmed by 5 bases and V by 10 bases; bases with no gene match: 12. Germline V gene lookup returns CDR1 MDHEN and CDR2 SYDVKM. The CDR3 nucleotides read TGTGCCATCGGGACAGGTGACTTTGGAACTGAAGCTTTCTTT. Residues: CAIGTGDFGTEAFF.

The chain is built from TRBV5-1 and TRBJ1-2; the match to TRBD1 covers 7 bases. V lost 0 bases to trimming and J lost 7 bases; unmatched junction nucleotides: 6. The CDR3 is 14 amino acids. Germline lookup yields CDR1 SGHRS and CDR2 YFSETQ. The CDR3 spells CASSLVSQGGGYTF. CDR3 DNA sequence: TGCGCCAGCAGCTTGGTCTCTCAGGGGGGTGGCTACACCTTC.

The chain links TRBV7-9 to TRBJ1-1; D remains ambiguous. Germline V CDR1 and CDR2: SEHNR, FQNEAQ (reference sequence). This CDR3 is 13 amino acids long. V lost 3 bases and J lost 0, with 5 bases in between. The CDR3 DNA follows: TGTGCCAGCAGCTTTCGGATGAACACTGAAGCTTTCTTT. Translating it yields CASSFRMNTEAFF.

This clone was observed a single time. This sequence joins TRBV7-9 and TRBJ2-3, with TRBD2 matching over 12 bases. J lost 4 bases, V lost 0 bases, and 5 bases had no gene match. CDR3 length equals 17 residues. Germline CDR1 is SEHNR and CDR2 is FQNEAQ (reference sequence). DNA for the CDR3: TGTGCCAGCAGCTTAGCCACTAGCGGGGGGATCGCAGATACGCAGTATTTT. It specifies CASSLATSGGIADTQYF.

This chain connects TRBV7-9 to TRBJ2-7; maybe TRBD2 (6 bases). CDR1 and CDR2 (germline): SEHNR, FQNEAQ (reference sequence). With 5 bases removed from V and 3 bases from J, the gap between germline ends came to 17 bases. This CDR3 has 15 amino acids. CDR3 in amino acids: CASSLTGNSGYEQYF. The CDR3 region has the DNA TGTGCCAGCAGCCTCACGGGTAATAGCGGCTACGAGCAGTACTTC.

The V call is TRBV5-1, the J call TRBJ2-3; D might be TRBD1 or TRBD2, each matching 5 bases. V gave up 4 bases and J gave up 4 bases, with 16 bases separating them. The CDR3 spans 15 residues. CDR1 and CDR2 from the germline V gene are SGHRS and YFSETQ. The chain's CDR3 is CASSIPGPGADTQYF. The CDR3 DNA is TGCGCCAGCAGCATACCGGGGCCCGGGGCAGATACGCAGTATTTT.

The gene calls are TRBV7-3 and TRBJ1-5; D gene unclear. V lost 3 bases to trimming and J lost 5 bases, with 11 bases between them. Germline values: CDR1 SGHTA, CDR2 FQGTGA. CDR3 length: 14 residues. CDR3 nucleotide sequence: TGTGCCAGCAGCTTTTCTGAACTGCATCAGCCCCAGCATTTT. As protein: CASSFSELHQPQHF.

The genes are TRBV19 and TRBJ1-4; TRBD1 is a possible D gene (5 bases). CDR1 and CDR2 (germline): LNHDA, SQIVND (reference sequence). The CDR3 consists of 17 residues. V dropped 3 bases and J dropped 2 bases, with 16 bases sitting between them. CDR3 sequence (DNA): TGTGCCAGTAGTATGCATCCACGGGGGTTGACTAATGAAAAACTGTTTTTT. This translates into CASSMHPRGLTNEKLFF. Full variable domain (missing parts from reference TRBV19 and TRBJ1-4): DGGITQSPKYLFRKEGQNVTLSCEQNLNHDAMYWYRQDPGQGLRLIYYSQIVNDFQKGDIAEGYSVSREKKESFPLTVTSAQKNPTAFYLCASSMHPRGLTNEKLFFGSGTQLSVL.

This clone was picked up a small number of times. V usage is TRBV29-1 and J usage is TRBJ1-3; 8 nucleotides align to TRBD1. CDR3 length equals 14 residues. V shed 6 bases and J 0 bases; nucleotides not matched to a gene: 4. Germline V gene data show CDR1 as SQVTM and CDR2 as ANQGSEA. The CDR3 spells CSVGTGSSGNTIYF. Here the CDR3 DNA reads TGCAGCGTCGGGACAGGTTCCTCTGGAAACACCATATATTTT.

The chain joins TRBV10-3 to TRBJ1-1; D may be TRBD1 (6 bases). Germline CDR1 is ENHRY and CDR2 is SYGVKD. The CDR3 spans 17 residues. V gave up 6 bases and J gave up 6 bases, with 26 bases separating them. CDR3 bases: TGTGCCATCAGACCATTTATAAGTACAGGGTCGGGGGCTGAAGCTTTCTTT. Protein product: CAIRPFISTGSGAEAFF.

The CDR3 is CASSSQGALLHF. Written as DNA, the CDR3 is TGTGCCAGTAGTTCTCAGGGGGCCCTCCTCCACTTT. The rearrangement joins TRBV19 to TRBJ1-6, with 8 bases identical to TRBD1. V was clipped by 5 bases and J by 15 bases; unmatched bases: 6. This CDR3 is 12 amino acids long. CDR1 and CDR2 (germline): LNHDA, SQIVND (reference sequence).

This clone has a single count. CDR3 coding DNA: TGTGCCAGCAGTTTTGGAGGCGGGACTAGTGTGACCCAGTACTTC. This encodes CASSFGGGTSVTQYF. This sequence joins TRBV27 and TRBJ2-5, with 8 bases identical to TRBD2. V dropped 3 bases and J dropped 7; count of bases not matched to a gene: 10. This CDR3 comprises 15 residues. Looked up from germline, CDR1 is MNHEY and CDR2 is SMNVEV (reference sequence).

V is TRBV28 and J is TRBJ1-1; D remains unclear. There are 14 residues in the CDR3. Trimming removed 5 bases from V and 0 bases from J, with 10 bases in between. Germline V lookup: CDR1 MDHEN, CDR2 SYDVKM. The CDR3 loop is CASSPYPVNTEAFF. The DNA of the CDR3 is TGTGCCAGCAGTCCCTATCCAGTGAACACTGAAGCTTTCTTT.

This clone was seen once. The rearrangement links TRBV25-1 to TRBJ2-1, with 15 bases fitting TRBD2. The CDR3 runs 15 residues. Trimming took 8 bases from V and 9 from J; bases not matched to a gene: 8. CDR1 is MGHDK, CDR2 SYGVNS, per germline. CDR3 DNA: TGTGCCAGCGGGCCCGGGACTAGCGGGGGGAGTGAGCAGTTCTTC. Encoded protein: CASGPGTSGGSEQFF.

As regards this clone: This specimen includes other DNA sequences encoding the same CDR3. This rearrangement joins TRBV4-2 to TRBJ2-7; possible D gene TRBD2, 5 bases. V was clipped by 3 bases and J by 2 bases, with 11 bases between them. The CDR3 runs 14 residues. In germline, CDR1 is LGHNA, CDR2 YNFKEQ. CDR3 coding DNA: TGTGCCAGCAGCCATGGAGCGGCGGCCTACGAGCAGTACTTC. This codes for CASSHGAAAYEQYF.